One sample yielded the 2 T cell receptor beta chains listed below, sequenced in a study of cytomegalovirus exposure and HLA in healthy donors (dated by TCRdb to the late 2010s). Preparation of the library involved the immunoSEQ multiplex PCR assay. The multiplex PCR relied on a mix of 60 forward primers for TCR Vbeta segments and 13 reverse primers for TCR Jbeta segments. This is the immuneACCESS table as TCRdb keeps it, with only in-frame sequences that have V and J called. A part of the clones is gone; compared with another copy, unresolved V genes explain less than half, and the rest is unexplained. The sample table includes over 40,000 clones. Together, the top ten hold under 2.5% of the sample. The sample taken for sequencing was PBMCs. The origin of the receptors is a woman aged 40 to 50 in good health and CMV-seronegative.

The CDR3 nucleotides are TGCGCCAGCAGCTTGGTCTCTCAGGTCCAAGAGACCCAGTACTTC. Translating gives CASSLVSQVQETQYF. The chain recombines TRBV5-1 with TRBJ2-5; D not certain. Deletions cut 0 bases from V and 1 base from J, with 10 bases between. This CDR3 is built from 15 residues. Looked up from germline, CDR1 is SGHRS and CDR2 is YFSETQ.

The V and J genes are TRBV15 and TRBJ2-7; 7 nucleotides match TRBD2. J lost 4 bases, V lost 4 bases, and 7 bases had no gene match. This CDR3 is 14 amino acids long. Per the germline V gene, CDR1 is LNHNV and CDR2 is YYDKDF (reference sequence). The chain's CDR3 is CATSIQLAIYEQYF. The CDR3 nucleotides are TGTGCCACCAGCATCCAACTAGCGATTTACGAGCAGTACTTC.